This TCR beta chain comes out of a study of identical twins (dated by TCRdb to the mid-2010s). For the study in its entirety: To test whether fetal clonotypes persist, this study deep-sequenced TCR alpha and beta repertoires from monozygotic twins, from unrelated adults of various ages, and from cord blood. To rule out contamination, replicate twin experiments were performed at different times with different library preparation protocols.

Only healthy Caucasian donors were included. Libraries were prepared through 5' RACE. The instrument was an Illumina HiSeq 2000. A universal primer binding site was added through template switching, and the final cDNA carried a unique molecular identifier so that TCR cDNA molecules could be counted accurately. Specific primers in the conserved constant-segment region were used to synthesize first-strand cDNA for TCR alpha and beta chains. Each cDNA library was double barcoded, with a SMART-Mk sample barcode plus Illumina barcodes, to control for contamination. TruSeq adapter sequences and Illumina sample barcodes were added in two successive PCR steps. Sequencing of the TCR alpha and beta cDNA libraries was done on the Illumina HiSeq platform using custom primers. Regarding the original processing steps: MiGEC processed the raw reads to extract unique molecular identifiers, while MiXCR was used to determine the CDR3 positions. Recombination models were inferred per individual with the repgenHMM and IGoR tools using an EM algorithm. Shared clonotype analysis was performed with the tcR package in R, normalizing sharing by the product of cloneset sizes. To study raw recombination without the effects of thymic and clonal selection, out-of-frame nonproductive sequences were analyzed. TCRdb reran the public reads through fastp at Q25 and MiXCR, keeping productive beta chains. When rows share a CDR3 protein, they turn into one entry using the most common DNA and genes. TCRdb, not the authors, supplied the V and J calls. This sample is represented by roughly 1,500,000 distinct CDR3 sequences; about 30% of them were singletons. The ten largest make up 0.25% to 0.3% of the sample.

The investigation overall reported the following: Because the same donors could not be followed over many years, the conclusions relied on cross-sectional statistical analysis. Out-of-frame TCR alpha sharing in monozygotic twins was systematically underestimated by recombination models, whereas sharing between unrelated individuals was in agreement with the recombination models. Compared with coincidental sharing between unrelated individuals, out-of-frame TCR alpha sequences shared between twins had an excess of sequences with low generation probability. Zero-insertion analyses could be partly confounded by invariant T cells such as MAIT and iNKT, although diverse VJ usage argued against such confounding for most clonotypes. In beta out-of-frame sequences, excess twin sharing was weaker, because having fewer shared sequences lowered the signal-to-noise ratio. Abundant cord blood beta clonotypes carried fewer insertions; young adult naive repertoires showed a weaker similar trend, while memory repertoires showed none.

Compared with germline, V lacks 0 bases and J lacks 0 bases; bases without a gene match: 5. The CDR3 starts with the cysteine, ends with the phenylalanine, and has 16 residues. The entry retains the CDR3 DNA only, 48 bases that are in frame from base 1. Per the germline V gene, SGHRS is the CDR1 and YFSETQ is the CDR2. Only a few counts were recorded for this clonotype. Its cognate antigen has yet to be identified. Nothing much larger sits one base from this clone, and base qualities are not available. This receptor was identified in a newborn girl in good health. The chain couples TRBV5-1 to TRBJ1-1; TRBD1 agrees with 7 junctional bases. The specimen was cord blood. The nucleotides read TGCGCCAGCAGCTTGGCGGGACAGCCCGTGAACACTGAAGCTTTCTTT. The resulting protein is CASSLAGQPVNTEAFF.